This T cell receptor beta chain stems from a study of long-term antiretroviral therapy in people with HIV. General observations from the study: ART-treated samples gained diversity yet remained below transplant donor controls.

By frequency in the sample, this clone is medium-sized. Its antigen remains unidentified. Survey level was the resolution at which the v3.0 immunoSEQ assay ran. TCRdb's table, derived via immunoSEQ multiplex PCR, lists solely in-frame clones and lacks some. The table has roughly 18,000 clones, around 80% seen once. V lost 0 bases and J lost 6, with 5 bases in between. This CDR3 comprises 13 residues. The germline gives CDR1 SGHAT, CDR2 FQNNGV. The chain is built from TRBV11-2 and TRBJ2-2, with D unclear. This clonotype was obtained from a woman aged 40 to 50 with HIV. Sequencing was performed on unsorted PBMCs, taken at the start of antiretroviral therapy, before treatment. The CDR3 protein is CASSLDLAGELFF. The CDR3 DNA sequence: TGTGCCAGCAGCTTAGATCTTGCCGGGGAGCTGTTTTTT.